These 15 T cell receptor beta chains were all obtained from the same sample, sequenced in a study of beta chain features in type 1 diabetes (dated by TCRdb to 2016 to 2019). The antigens of these receptors remain unknown. What the research found in general, with its limitations: In all four CD4+ subsets, TCRB CDR3 length was moderately but significantly shorter in type 1 diabetes patients.

Receptor amplification or capture employed the immunoSEQ multiplex PCR assay. The entire amount of isolated RNA was reverse transcribed using the High Capacity cDNA Reverse Transcription Kit, so the sequenced TCRB transcripts were expressed ones. As stored in TCRdb, this immuneACCESS dataset retains in-frame rearrangements with V and J assigned. A fraction of the clones does not appear; measured against another copy, unresolved V genes explain less than half of the discrepancy, and the remainder lacks a known reason. The sample has some 700,000 clones on record, about an eighth of them singletons. Roughly 0.022% of the sample comes from the top ten. The specimen was naive CD4+ T cells from blood. In the paper's terms, the cell subset or site label means: true naive CD4+ T cells. All receptors come from a man in his late teens or twenties with type 1 diabetes.

This clone was counted a single time. This chain connects TRBV27 to TRBJ2-7; TRBD1 might be the D (6 bases). V gave up 3 bases and J gave up 1 base, with 10 bases separating them. The CDR3 covers 14 residues. Germline loops: CDR1 MNHEY, CDR2 SMNVEV (reference sequence). CDR3 residues: CASSLVRGSYEQYF. The DNA of the CDR3 is TGTGCCAGCAGTTTGGTCAGGGGTTCCTACGAGCAGTACTTC.

This rearrangement joins TRBV5-1 to TRBJ2-1; the D is unclear. This CDR3 has 13 residues. Trimming stripped 1 base from V and 8 bases from J, with 10 bases between. Germline V gives CDR1 SGHRS, CDR2 YFSETQ. In nucleotides, the CDR3 is TGCGCCAGCAGCTTGACGGGCGACCATGAGCAGTTCTTC. Its translation is CASSLTGDHEQFF.

The V gene is TRBV10-3, the J gene TRBJ1-5, with D hard to call. The CDR3 runs to 15 residues. V was clipped by 3 bases and J by 0 bases, with 9 bases between them. CDR1 is ENHRY and CDR2 is SYGVKD in the germline V gene. CDR3 sequence (DNA): TGTGCCATCAGTGATACCTTTACTAGCAATCAGCCCCAGCATTTT. Translation gives CAISDTFTSNQPQHF.

The rearrangement uses TRBV2 and TRBJ2-2; tentative D call: TRBD1 (6 bases). V lost 4 bases and J lost 6, with 9 bases in between. The CDR3 extends over 13 amino acids. Germline V gene data show CDR1 as SNHLY and CDR2 as FYNNEI. CDR3 sequence (DNA): TGTGCCAGCAGTGTTGGGGGCGCCGGGGAGCTGTTTTTT. Amino acids: CASSVGGAGELFF.

There are a few counts of this clone. The V gene is TRBV18, the J gene TRBJ2-7, with TRBD1 as a possible D gene (6 bases). Germline loops: CDR1 KGHSH, CDR2 LQKENI. The CDR3 covers 14 residues. Trimming took 6 bases from V and 2 from J, leaving 14 bases between them. The CDR3: CASSPAGEPYEQYF. The DNA for the CDR3 is TGTGCCAGCTCCCCGGCAGGGGAACCCTACGAGCAGTACTTC.

The chain couples TRBV5-1 to TRBJ2-7; 8 positions match TRBD1. Germline CDR1 reads SGHRS; CDR2 reads YFSETQ. The CDR3 covers 15 residues. J lost 6 bases, V lost 0 bases, and 8 bases had no gene match. CDR3 nucleotides: TGCGCCAGCAGCTTGGGAGGTGGACAGGGCCCCGAGCAGTACTTC. It yields the protein CASSLGGGQGPEQYF. Full variable domain (remainder filled in from reference TRBV5-1 and TRBJ2-7): KAGVTQTPRYLIKTRGQQVTLSCSPISGHRSVSWYQQTPGQGLQFLFEYFSETQRNKGNFPGRFSGRQFSNSRSEMNVSTLELGDSALYLCASSLGGGQGPEQYFGPGTRLTVT.

The V and J genes are TRBV10-3 and TRBJ1-5; 9 nucleotides align to TRBD1. Trimming cost V 4 bases and J 6 bases; bases outside gene matches: 7. CDR1 and CDR2 from the germline V gene are ENHRY and SYGVKD. The CDR3 length is 15 residues. CDR3 region: CAISGRTGEGQPQHF. The CDR3 bases are TGTGCCATCAGTGGGAGGACAGGGGAAGGTCAGCCCCAGCATTTT.

The CDR3 coding sequence is TGCGCCAGCAGCACGCCACAGGGGGGGACCACCTCTGGAAACACCATATATTTT. This gives the protein CASSTPQGGTTSGNTIYF. The chain recombines TRBV4-1 with TRBJ1-3, with 8 bases aligning to TRBD1. The germline CDR1 and CDR2 sequences are MGHRA and YSYEKL. J lost 0 bases, V lost 5 bases, and 12 bases had no gene match. The CDR3 contains 18 residues.

V is TRBV5-4 and J is TRBJ1-1; tentative D call: TRBD1 (5 bases). The V gene lost 0 bases and the J gene lost 3 bases, with 6 bases spanning the gap. The CDR3 has 13 residues. Germline assignment: CDR1 SGHNT and CDR2 YYREEE (reference sequence). DNA of the CDR3: TGTGCCAGCAGCTTGGTGGGGGACACTGAAGCTTTCTTT. Its translation is CASSLVGDTEAFF. The whole variable domain, remainder taken from reference TRBV5-4 and TRBJ1-1, is ETGVTQSPTHLIKTRGQQVTLRCSSQSGHNTVSWYQQALGQGPQFIFQYYREEENGRGNFPPRFSGLQFPNYSSELNVNALELDDSALYLCASSLVGDTEAFFGQGTRLTVV.

This clone was detected only a few times. The chain carries TRBV2 and TRBJ1-5; TRBD1 is a possible D gene (5 bases). There are 15 residues in the CDR3. V lost 8 bases, J lost 10 bases, and 24 bases lay in between. The germline gives CDR1 SNHLY, CDR2 FYNNEI. The CDR3 DNA reads TGTGCCAGCTCCTACGACAGCCTCGCCGGGGGACCCCAGCATTTT. It codes for CASSYDSLAGGPQHF. Full variable domain (rest looked up from reference TRBV2 and TRBJ1-5): EPEVTQTPSHQVTQMGQEVILRCVPISNHLYFYWYRQILGQKVEFLVSFYNNEISEKSEIFDDQFSVERPDGSNFTLKIRSTKLEDSAMYFCASSYDSLAGGPQHFGDGTRLSIL.

The chain employs TRBV7-9 and TRBJ2-3, with a tentative D call TRBD2 (7 bases). Trimming left V 2 bases short and J 0 bases short, with 9 bases between. This CDR3 contains 15 residues. Germline V gene data show CDR1 as SEHNR and CDR2 as FQNEAQ (reference sequence). The CDR3 is CASSLRGASTDTQYF. In DNA form, the CDR3 reads TGTGCCAGCAGCTTACGGGGGGCCAGCACAGATACGCAGTATTTT.

This clone was seen a few times. The sample contains more than one DNA sequence encoding this CDR3. The V call is TRBV30, the J call TRBJ1-2; D is uncertain. V dropped 3 bases and J dropped 1 base, with 9 bases sitting between them. From germline, CDR1 is GTSNPN and CDR2 SVGIG (reference sequence). The CDR3 has 13 amino acids. This chain's CDR3 is CAWSPSGNYGYTF. CDR3 coding DNA: TGTGCCTGGAGCCCGTCGGGTAACTATGGCTACACCTTC.

The V and J genes are TRBV4-1 and TRBJ2-1; 8 bases align to TRBD2. V shed 4 bases and J 3 bases; nucleotides not matched to a gene: 8. From germline, CDR1 is MGHRA and CDR2 YSYEKL. The CDR3 spans 16 residues. CDR3 in amino acids: CASSRVAGTFYNEQFF. The CDR3 coding sequence is TGCGCCAGCAGCCGAGTAGCGGGGACCTTCTACAATGAGCAGTTCTTC.

This clone was counted between two and nine times. This chain joins TRBV2 and TRBJ1-5; 8 positions match TRBD1. From germline, CDR1 is SNHLY and CDR2 FYNNEI. Trimming removed 3 bases from V and 7 bases from J; junction bases left unmatched: 8. CDR3 length: 15 residues. CDR3 in amino acids: CASSEGRGQGQPQHF. The CDR3, as DNA: TGTGCCAGCAGTGAGGGCAGGGGGCAAGGACAGCCCCAGCATTTT.

The genes are TRBV5-8 and TRBJ1-2; TRBD1 agrees at 7 bases. This CDR3 contains 12 residues. The J segment lost 14 bases and the V segment lost 2 bases, leaving 9 bases of the junction unmatched. Germline V gene data show CDR1 as SGHTS and CDR2 as YDEGEE. CDR3: CASSFRDSGPTF. CDR3 DNA: TGTGCCAGCAGCTTCCGGGACAGCGGGCCTACCTTC.